Listed below are T cell receptor beta chains from one sample, sequenced in a study of siplizumab effects on memory and regulatory T cells. Here immunoSEQ multiplex PCR was the method, and the copy in TCRdb shows in-frame clones only, minus some. The data show around 100,000 clones, about nine tenths seen once. Specimen: CD4+ T cells sorted from blood. Receptor source: a human donor in good health. Each CDR3 is given with its conserved first and last residue. A D gene is named only where the DNA matches it firmly. A row's size may be missing; if present it is once, few, many or a size class.

v_gene: TRBV2
d_gene: -
abundance: once
j_gene: TRBJ1-2
CDR3aa: CASSEGGAGEGYTF
CDR3nt: TGTGCCAGCAGTGAAGGCGGGGCAGGGGAAGGCTACACCTTC

v_gene: TRBV15
d_gene: -
abundance: -
j_gene: TRBJ1-2
CDR3aa: CATSSLTGYGYTF
CDR3nt: TGTGCCACCAGCAGCCTCACAGGCTATGGCTACACCTTC

v_gene: TRBV5-6
d_gene: -
abundance: -
j_gene: TRBJ1-2
CDR3aa: CASSLLSGVGYTF
CDR3nt: TGTGCCAGCAGCTTGTTGTCAGGGGTAGGCTACACCTTC

v_gene: TRBV25-1
d_gene: -
abundance: -
j_gene: TRBJ2-6
CDR3aa: CASSRPSGANVLTF
CDR3nt: TGTGCCAGCAGTAGACCGTCTGGGGCCAACGTCCTGACTTTC

v_gene: TRBV15
d_gene: -
abundance: -
j_gene: TRBJ1-1
CDR3aa: CATSPRPYMNTEAFF
CDR3nt: TGTGCCACCAGCCCACGACCTTACATGAACACTGAAGCTTTCTTT

v_gene: TRBV7-2
d_gene: -
abundance: -
j_gene: TRBJ2-4
CDR3aa: CASSLPGGQNIQYF
CDR3nt: TGTGCCAGCAGCTTACCCGGCGGGCAGAACATTCAGTACTTC

v_gene: TRBV6-5
d_gene: -
abundance: -
j_gene: TRBJ1-3
CDR3aa: CATRGEGNTIYF
CDR3nt: TGTGCCACCAGGGGCGAAGGAAACACCATATATTTT

v_gene: TRBV5-4
d_gene: -
abundance: -
j_gene: TRBJ2-3
CDR3aa: CASSLTSTDTQYF
CDR3nt: TGTGCCAGCAGCTTAACTAGCACAGATACGCAGTATTTT

v_gene: TRBV14
d_gene: TRBD1
abundance: -
j_gene: TRBJ2-1
CDR3aa: CASSQWRYRGQSTNEQFF
CDR3nt: TGTGCCAGCAGCCAATGGAGGTATCGGGGACAGAGCACCAATGAGCAGTTCTTC

v_gene: TRBV10-3
d_gene: -
abundance: -
j_gene: TRBJ1-5
CDR3aa: CAISESLGPAGNQPQHF
CDR3nt: TGTGCCATCAGTGAGTCTTTGGGGCCGGCAGGCAATCAGCCCCAGCATTTT

v_gene: TRBV19
d_gene: -
abundance: -
j_gene: TRBJ2-3
CDR3aa: CASRGLGGTDTQYF
CDR3nt: TGTGCCAGTAGGGGACTGGGTGGCACAGATACGCAGTATTTT

v_gene: TRBV25-1
d_gene: -
abundance: -
j_gene: TRBJ2-1
CDR3aa: CASSGRANEQFF
CDR3nt: TGTGCCAGCAGTGGCAGGGCCAATGAGCAGTTCTTC

v_gene: TRBV19
d_gene: TRBD1
abundance: -
j_gene: TRBJ2-2
CDR3aa: CASSRGQGTTGELFF
CDR3nt: TGTGCCAGTAGCCGCGGACAGGGAACCACCGGGGAGCTGTTTTTT

v_gene: TRBV7-6
d_gene: -
abundance: -
j_gene: TRBJ1-2
CDR3aa: CASSLEGYYGYTF
CDR3nt: TGTGCCAGCAGCTTAGAGGGGTACTATGGCTACACCTTC

v_gene: TRBV7-3
d_gene: -
abundance: -
j_gene: TRBJ1-1
CDR3aa: CASSLRGDTEAFF
CDR3nt: TGTGCCAGCAGCTTAAGGGGGGACACTGAAGCTTTCTTT

v_gene: TRBV5-4
d_gene: -
abundance: -
j_gene: TRBJ2-5
CDR3aa: CASSLGSVQETQYF
CDR3nt: TGTGCCAGCAGCTTGGGCAGCGTCCAAGAGACCCAGTACTTC

v_gene: TRBV6-1
d_gene: TRBD2
abundance: once
j_gene: TRBJ2-1
CDR3aa: CASWGGGLQYNEQFF
CDR3nt: TGTGCCAGCTGGGGGGGAGGACTCCAATACAATGAGCAGTTCTTC

v_gene: TRBV28
d_gene: TRBD1
abundance: -
j_gene: TRBJ1-2
CDR3aa: CASSSTPDRGGGYTF
CDR3nt: TGTGCCAGCAGTTCGACCCCGGACAGGGGGGGTGGCTACACCTTC

v_gene: TRBV7-6
d_gene: TRBD2
abundance: -
j_gene: TRBJ2-7
CDR3aa: CASSLIGGAYEQYF
CDR3nt: TGTGCCAGCAGCTTAATCGGGGGGGCCTACGAGCAGTACTTC

v_gene: TRBV10-3
d_gene: -
abundance: -
j_gene: TRBJ1-5
CDR3aa: CAISAGRISNQPQHF
CDR3nt: TGTGCCATCAGTGCTGGGAGAATAAGCAATCAGCCCCAGCATTTT

v_gene: TRBV9
d_gene: -
abundance: -
j_gene: TRBJ1-2
CDR3aa: CASSSNKPNYGYTF
CDR3nt: TGTGCCAGCAGCTCTAACAAACCTAACTATGGCTACACCTTC

v_gene: TRBV4-1
d_gene: TRBD1
abundance: -
j_gene: TRBJ2-7
CDR3aa: CASSLGQSSYEQYF
CDR3nt: TGCGCCAGCAGCCTGGGACAGAGCTCCTACGAGCAGTACTTC

v_gene: TRBV5-6
d_gene: -
abundance: -
j_gene: TRBJ1-2
CDR3aa: CASSLVGGPYGYTF
CDR3nt: TGTGCCAGCAGCTTGGTAGGGGGGCCCTATGGCTACACCTTC

v_gene: TRBV14
d_gene: -
abundance: -
j_gene: TRBJ2-3
CDR3aa: CASSQGTPRGTQYF
CDR3nt: TGTGCCAGCAGCCAAGGTACGCCTCGGGGTACGCAGTATTTT

v_gene: TRBV10-1
d_gene: -
abundance: once
j_gene: TRBJ1-4
CDR3aa: CASQGSSNEKLFF
CDR3nt: TGCGCCAGCCAGGGGAGCTCTAATGAAAAACTGTTTTTT

v_gene: TRBV5-5
d_gene: -
abundance: -
j_gene: TRBJ2-7
CDR3aa: CASSLLQAPEQYF
CDR3nt: TGTGCCAGCAGCTTGCTGCAGGCCCCCGAGCAGTACTTC

v_gene: TRBV27
d_gene: TRBD1
abundance: once
j_gene: TRBJ1-6
CDR3aa: CASSPGTGYHNSPLHF
CDR3nt: TGTGCCAGCAGCCCGGGGACAGGGTATCATAACTCACCCCTCCACTTT

v_gene: TRBV18
d_gene: -
abundance: -
j_gene: TRBJ2-1
CDR3aa: CASSPSGRSYNEQFF
CDR3nt: TGTGCCAGCTCACCATCAGGACGGAGCTACAATGAGCAGTTCTTC

v_gene: TRBV7-8
d_gene: -
abundance: -
j_gene: TRBJ2-5
CDR3aa: CASSLEGTQYF
CDR3nt: TGTGCCAGCAGCTTAGAGGGGACCCAGTACTTC

v_gene: TRBV4-2
d_gene: -
abundance: -
j_gene: TRBJ1-3
CDR3aa: CASSPSWTDASSGNTIYF
CDR3nt: TGTGCCAGCAGCCCATCTTGGACAGATGCGAGTTCTGGAAACACCATATATTTT

v_gene: TRBV28
d_gene: -
abundance: -
j_gene: TRBJ2-2
CDR3aa: CASRRIAGELFF
CDR3nt: TGTGCCAGCAGACGGATCGCCGGGGAGCTGTTTTTT

v_gene: TRBV15
d_gene: -
abundance: -
j_gene: TRBJ1-1
CDR3aa: CATSGGLGGDAFF
CDR3nt: TGTGCCACCAGCGGCGGGCTCGGAGGGGACGCTTTCTTT

v_gene: TRBV18
d_gene: -
abundance: -
j_gene: TRBJ1-2
CDR3aa: CASSPDTLINGYTF
CDR3nt: TGTGCCAGCTCACCGGATACCTTAATAAATGGCTACACCTTC

v_gene: TRBV6-4
d_gene: -
abundance: once
j_gene: TRBJ2-7
CDR3aa: CASSRTDAYEQYF
CDR3nt: TGTGCCAGCAGTCGGACAGACGCCTACGAGCAGTACTTC

v_gene: TRBV5-4
d_gene: -
abundance: -
j_gene: TRBJ2-1
CDR3aa: CASSFRLAQYNEQFF
CDR3nt: TGTGCCAGCAGCTTCCGGCTAGCCCAATACAATGAGCAGTTCTTC

v_gene: TRBV10-3
d_gene: -
abundance: -
j_gene: TRBJ1-2
CDR3aa: CAISEGAREHGYTF
CDR3nt: TGTGCCATCAGTGAAGGGGCGAGGGAACATGGCTACACCTTC

v_gene: TRBV7-2
d_gene: TRBD1
abundance: -
j_gene: TRBJ2-5
CDR3aa: CASSLAGQGVETQYF
CDR3nt: TGTGCCAGCAGCTTAGCGGGACAGGGAGTGGAGACCCAGTACTTC

v_gene: TRBV10-1
d_gene: -
abundance: -
j_gene: TRBJ1-2
CDR3aa: CASPTAGLRGYTF
CDR3nt: TGCGCCAGCCCCACGGCAGGCCTCCGCGGCTACACCTTC

v_gene: TRBV30
d_gene: TRBD1
abundance: -
j_gene: TRBJ1-2
CDR3aa: CAWDRVGYTF
CDR3nt: TGTGCCTGGGACAGGGTTGGCTACACCTTC

v_gene: TRBV4-3
d_gene: -
abundance: -
j_gene: TRBJ2-3
CDR3aa: CASSQDRLLGDTQYF
CDR3nt: TGCGCCAGCAGCCAAGATAGACTCCTCGGAGATACGCAGTATTTT

v_gene: TRBV4-3
d_gene: -
abundance: -
j_gene: TRBJ1-2
CDR3aa: CASSQGSWENYGCTF
CDR3nt: TGCGCCAGCAGCCAAGGGTCATGGGAGAACTATGGCTGCACCTTC

v_gene: TRBV18
d_gene: TRBD2
abundance: -
j_gene: TRBJ2-3
CDR3aa: CASSLGLASSSDTQYF
CDR3nt: TGTGCCAGCTCACTGGGACTAGCGAGTTCCTCAGATACGCAGTATTTT

v_gene: TRBV28
d_gene: -
abundance: -
j_gene: TRBJ2-3
CDR3aa: CASRGLTDTQYF
CDR3nt: TGTGCCAGCAGGGGGCTGACAGATACGCAGTATTTT

v_gene: TRBV5-4
d_gene: -
abundance: once
j_gene: TRBJ1-2
CDR3aa: CASSPGVTEVDYGYTF
CDR3nt: TGTGCCAGCAGCCCGGGCGTGACAGAGGTCGACTATGGCTACACCTTC

v_gene: TRBV7-3
d_gene: TRBD1
abundance: -
j_gene: TRBJ1-1
CDR3aa: CASSPGQLLNTEAFF
CDR3nt: TGTGCCAGCAGCCCGGGACAGCTTTTGAACACTGAAGCTTTCTTT

v_gene: TRBV5-1
d_gene: TRBD2
abundance: once
j_gene: TRBJ2-3
CDR3aa: CASSSGGVDTQYF
CDR3nt: TGCGCCAGCAGCTCGGGAGGGGTTGATACGCAGTATTTT

v_gene: TRBV4-1
d_gene: -
abundance: -
j_gene: TRBJ2-3
CDR3aa: CASSEGPQGLPDTQYF
CDR3nt: TGCGCCAGCAGCGAAGGGCCTCAGGGGCTACCAGATACGCAGTATTTT

v_gene: TRBV9
d_gene: TRBD1
abundance: -
j_gene: TRBJ2-5
CDR3aa: CASSVGQGGETQYF
CDR3nt: TGTGCCAGCAGCGTGGGACAGGGTGGGGAGACCCAGTACTTC

v_gene: TRBV30
d_gene: -
abundance: -
j_gene: TRBJ2-6
CDR3aa: CAWKPVSLSSGANVLTF
CDR3nt: TGTGCCTGGAAACCGGTTTCGCTCAGCTCTGGGGCCAACGTCCTGACTTTC

v_gene: TRBV19
d_gene: TRBD1
abundance: -
j_gene: TRBJ2-7
CDR3aa: CASNGPGQGAFEQYF
CDR3nt: TGTGCCAGTAATGGACCGGGACAGGGGGCTTTCGAGCAGTACTTC

v_gene: TRBV28
d_gene: -
abundance: -
j_gene: TRBJ2-5
CDR3aa: CASSFLETQYF
CDR3nt: TGTGCCAGCAGCTTCCTAGAGACCCAGTACTTC

v_gene: TRBV18
d_gene: -
abundance: -
j_gene: TRBJ1-2
CDR3aa: CASSSSSGGYTF
CDR3nt: TGTGCCAGCTCATCGAGCAGCGGTGGCTACACCTTC

v_gene: TRBV7-3
d_gene: -
abundance: -
j_gene: TRBJ2-3
CDR3aa: CASSLRRGPTDTQYF
CDR3nt: TGTGCCAGCAGCTTGAGGCGGGGCCCCACAGATACGCAGTATTTT

v_gene: TRBV7-2
d_gene: -
abundance: once
j_gene: TRBJ1-1
CDR3aa: CASSPGIYTEAFF
CDR3nt: TGTGCCAGCAGCCCAGGGATATACACTGAAGCTTTCTTT

v_gene: TRBV28
d_gene: -
abundance: -
j_gene: TRBJ2-7
CDR3aa: CASSLSFEQYF
CDR3nt: TGTGCCAGCAGTCTATCCTTCGAGCAGTACTTC

v_gene: TRBV7-3
d_gene: -
abundance: -
j_gene: TRBJ2-2
CDR3aa: CASSSLTGSGELFF
CDR3nt: TGTGCCAGCAGCTCCCTTACAGGGAGCGGGGAGCTGTTTTTT

v_gene: TRBV27
d_gene: -
abundance: -
j_gene: TRBJ1-4
CDR3aa: CASSQRGGEKLFF
CDR3nt: TGTGCCAGCAGTCAGCGGGGGGGGGAAAAACTGTTTTTT

v_gene: TRBV5-6
d_gene: TRBD2
abundance: -
j_gene: TRBJ2-2
CDR3aa: CASSLAGGTGELFF
CDR3nt: TGTGCCAGCAGCTTGGCCGGGGGGACCGGGGAGCTGTTTTTT

v_gene: TRBV19
d_gene: TRBD1
abundance: once
j_gene: TRBJ2-7
CDR3aa: CASSMIGQGEHEQYF
CDR3nt: TGTGCCAGTAGTATGATTGGACAGGGGGAACACGAGCAGTACTTC